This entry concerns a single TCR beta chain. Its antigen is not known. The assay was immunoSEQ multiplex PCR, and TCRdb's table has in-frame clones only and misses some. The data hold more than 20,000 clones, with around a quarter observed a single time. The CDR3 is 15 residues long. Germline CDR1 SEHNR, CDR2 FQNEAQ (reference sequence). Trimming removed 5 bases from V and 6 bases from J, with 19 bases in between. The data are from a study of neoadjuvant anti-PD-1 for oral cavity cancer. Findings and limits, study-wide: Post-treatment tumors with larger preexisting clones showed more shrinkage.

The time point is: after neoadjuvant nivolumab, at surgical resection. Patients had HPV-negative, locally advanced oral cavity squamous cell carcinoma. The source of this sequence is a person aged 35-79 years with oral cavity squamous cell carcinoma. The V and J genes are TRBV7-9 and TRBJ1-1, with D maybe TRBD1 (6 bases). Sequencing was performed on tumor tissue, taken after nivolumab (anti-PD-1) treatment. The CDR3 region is CASSPVGGALAEAFF. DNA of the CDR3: TGTGCCAGCAGCCCGGTCGGGGGGGCGTTGGCTGAAGCTTTCTTT. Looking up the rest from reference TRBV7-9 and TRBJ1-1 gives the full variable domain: DTGVSQNPRHKITKRGQNVTFRCDPISEHNRLYWYRQTLGQGPEFLTYFQNEAQLEKSRLLSDRFSAERPKGSFSTLEIQRTEQGDSAMYLCASSPVGGALAEAFFGQGTRLTVV.